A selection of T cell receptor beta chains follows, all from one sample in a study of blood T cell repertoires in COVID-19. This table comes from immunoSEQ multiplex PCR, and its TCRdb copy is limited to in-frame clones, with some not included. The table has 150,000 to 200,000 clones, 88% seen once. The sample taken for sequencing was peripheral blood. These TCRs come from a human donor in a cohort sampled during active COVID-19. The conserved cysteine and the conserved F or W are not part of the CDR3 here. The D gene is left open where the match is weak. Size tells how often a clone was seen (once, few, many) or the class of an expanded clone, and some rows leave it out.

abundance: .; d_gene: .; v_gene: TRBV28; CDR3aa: ASQEDRTYEQY
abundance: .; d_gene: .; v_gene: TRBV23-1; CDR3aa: ASSRRRASYEQY
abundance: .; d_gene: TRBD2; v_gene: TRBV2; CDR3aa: ASRGGSPDTQY
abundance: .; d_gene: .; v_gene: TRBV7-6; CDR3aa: ASSLGPGIVDTQY
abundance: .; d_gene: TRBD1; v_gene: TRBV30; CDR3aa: ACSTGNYGYT
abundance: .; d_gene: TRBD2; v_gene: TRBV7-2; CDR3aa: ASTSGGFVTDTQY
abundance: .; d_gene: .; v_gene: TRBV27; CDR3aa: ASSLSSDRFLVANYGYT
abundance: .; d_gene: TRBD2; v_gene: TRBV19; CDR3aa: ASSLGLAGGVSSQF
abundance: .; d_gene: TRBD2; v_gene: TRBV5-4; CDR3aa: ASSLGLAGFSTDTQY
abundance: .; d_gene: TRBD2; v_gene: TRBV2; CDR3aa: ASSGGSQETQY
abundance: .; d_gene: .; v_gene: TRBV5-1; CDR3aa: ASSLVSSYNEQF
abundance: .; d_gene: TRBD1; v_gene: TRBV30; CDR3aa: AWSADRGTEAF
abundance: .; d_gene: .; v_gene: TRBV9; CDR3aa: ASSPRQESSGANVLT
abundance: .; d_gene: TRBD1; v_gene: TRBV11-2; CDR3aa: ASSLGGQGLPVTDTQY
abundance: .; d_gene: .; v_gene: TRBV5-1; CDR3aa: ASSPSGTPNYGYT
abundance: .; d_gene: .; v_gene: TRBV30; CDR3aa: AWSVQNRNQPQH
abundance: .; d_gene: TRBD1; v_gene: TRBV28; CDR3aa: ASSLLQGGSTAF
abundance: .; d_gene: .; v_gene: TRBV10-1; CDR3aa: ASGTYNEQF
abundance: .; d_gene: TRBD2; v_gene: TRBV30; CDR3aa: AWSVPGLAVQETQY
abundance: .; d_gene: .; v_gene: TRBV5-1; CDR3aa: ASSASGLQNIQY
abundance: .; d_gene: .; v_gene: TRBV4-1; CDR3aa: ASSQEIRTEFSPLH
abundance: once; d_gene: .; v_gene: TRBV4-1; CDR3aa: ASSLTGADTDTQY
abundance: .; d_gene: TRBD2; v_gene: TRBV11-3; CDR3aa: ASSPGAASGYNTGELF
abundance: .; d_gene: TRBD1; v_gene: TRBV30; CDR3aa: AWSVGGSSDTQY